This T cell receptor (beta chain) came from a study of shared clonotypes between healthy human individuals. In its sample, this clone was seen once. Antigen: not known. CDR1 GTSNPN and CDR2 SVGIG come from the germline V gene (reference sequence). This CDR3 spans 16 amino acids. V dropped 0 bases and J dropped 3; count of bases not matched to a gene: 6. TCRdb's copy holds only in-frame clones and misses some; the assay was immunoSEQ multiplex PCR. The sample has roughly 1 million clones, about 77% seen once. Study-wide results and limits: Naive CD4 clonotypes were shared across a handful of donors at roughly 5.3%.

The chain joins TRBV30 to TRBJ2-1; 9 bases are shared with TRBD1. The sequenced sample consisted of memory CD4+ T cells sorted from blood. The sample's subset: CD45RA-negative fraction. This sequence originates from a young man in good health. The CDR3 reads CAWSVFGQGNYNEQFF. CDR3 coding DNA: TGTGCCTGGAGTGTTTTTGGACAGGGGAACTACAATGAGCAGTTCTTC.